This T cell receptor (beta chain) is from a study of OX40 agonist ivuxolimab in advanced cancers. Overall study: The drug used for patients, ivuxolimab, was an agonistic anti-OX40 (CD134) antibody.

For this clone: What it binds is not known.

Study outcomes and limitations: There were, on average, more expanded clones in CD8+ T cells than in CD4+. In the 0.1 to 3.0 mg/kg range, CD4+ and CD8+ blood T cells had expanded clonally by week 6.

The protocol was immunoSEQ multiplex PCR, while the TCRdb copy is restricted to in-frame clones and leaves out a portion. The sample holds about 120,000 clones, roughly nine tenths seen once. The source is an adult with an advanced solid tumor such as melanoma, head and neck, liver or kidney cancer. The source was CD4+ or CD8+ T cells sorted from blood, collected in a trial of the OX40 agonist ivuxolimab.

CDR3 sequence: CAGGGRQSNQPQHF. The CDR3 DNA is TGTGCCGGTGGGGGTAGACAATCCAATCAGCCCCAGCATTTT. V and J are TRBV6-5 and TRBJ1-5, with D possibly being TRBD1 (5 bases). V lost 11 bases to trimming and J lost 3 bases, with 17 bases between them. The CDR3 covers 14 residues. Germline assignment: CDR1 MNHEY and CDR2 SVGAGI.